The 6 T cell receptor beta chains reported below all come from one sample, sequenced in a study of T cell clonotyping in hematopoietic cell transplantation. Here immunoSEQ multiplex PCR was the method, and the copy in TCRdb shows in-frame clones only, minus some. The table has around 14,000 clones, 94% seen once. The sample in question was PBMCs, obtained 30 days after allogeneic stem cell transplant. The receptor set was obtained from a male patient aged 60-70 years who had an allogeneic stem cell transplant from an unrelated donor, so the T cells may come from the graft donor. Some clones in this sample may be carry-over from other donors' samples.

This chain links TRBV5-6 with TRBJ2-3, with 8 bases lining up with TRBD1. Trimming took 0 bases from V and 4 from J; bases not matched to a gene: 4. Germline V lookup: CDR1 SGHDT, CDR2 YYEEEE. CDR3 length: 15 amino acids. This chain's CDR3 is CASSLGTGPSDTQYF. CDR3 in DNA: TGTGCCAGCAGCTTGGGGACAGGGCCTTCAGATACGCAGTATTTT.

The rearrangement joins TRBV6-1 to TRBJ1-5; a weak D match, TRBD1 (6 bases). In germline, CDR1 is MNHNS, CDR2 SASEGT. V lost 6 bases and J lost 3, with 9 bases in between. This CDR3 is built from 13 residues. This chain's CDR3 is CASRGQFNQPQHF. The DNA of the CDR3 is TGTGCCAGCAGAGGACAGTTCAATCAGCCCCAGCATTTT.

The rearrangement uses TRBV29-1 and TRBJ1-1; D is unclear. Germline lookup yields CDR1 SQVTM and CDR2 ANQGSEA. The CDR3 has 14 residues. V lost 4 bases and J lost 1, with 13 bases in between. CDR3 sequence: CSVVTGSGNTEAFF. For the CDR3, the DNA is TGCAGCGTTGTTACGGGCAGCGGGAACACTGAAGCTTTCTTT.

This clone has just one count. CDR3 bases: TGTGCCAGCAGTGAAATACTAGCGGGGGGTCGAGGTACGCAGTATTTT. It translates to CASSEILAGGRGTQYF. The gene calls are TRBV6-1 and TRBJ2-3, with 12 bases matching TRBD2. Losses at the gene ends were 2 bases for V and 8 bases for J; bases not matched to a gene: 8. The CDR3 is 16 residues long. Looked up from germline, CDR1 is MNHNS and CDR2 is SASEGT.

This chain joins TRBV6-1 and TRBJ1-2, with a weak D call TRBD1 (5 bases). The CDR3 sequence is 13 residues long. Trimming removed 4 bases at V and 1 base at J, with 7 bases between. Germline CDR1 is MNHNS and CDR2 is SASEGT. The CDR3 sequence: CASSVGGNYGYTF. DNA for the CDR3: TGTGCCAGCAGTGTCGGGGGTAACTATGGCTACACCTTC.

The chain joins TRBV2 to TRBJ2-7, with D perhaps matching TRBD2 (5 bases). The germline gives CDR1 SNHLY, CDR2 FYNNEI. The CDR3 spans 14 residues. V lost 4 bases, J lost 2 bases, and 12 bases lay in between. This chain's CDR3 is CASSVVEGPYEQYF. CDR3 nucleotides: TGTGCCAGCAGTGTAGTAGAGGGCCCCTACGAGCAGTACTTC.